This entry concerns a single TCR beta chain. This clone was picked up a small number of times. Its recognized antigen is unknown. Base qualities are not recorded, but no much larger clone differs from it by a single base. The data were obtained in a study of blood T cell repertoires in COVID-19 (dated by TCRdb to about 2020). Regarding the research as a whole: The collaborator samples originated in the United States, Italy and Spain and spanned the acute and convalescent phases of COVID-19. The prospective study material was composed of cDNA or gDNA derived from T cells, B-cell-depleted T cells, or PBMCs. Subjects who had been exposed to COVID-19, were actively infected with it, or had recovered from it provided the deeply sampled blood TCRbeta repertoires that made up the dataset. The repertoires were released in a freely available public database meant as a resource for research on the immune response to SARS-CoV-2. Samples came from the ongoing ImmuneRACE study (first 160 participants) plus 1,254 subjects from 6 global collaborators. Nearly every sample came with metadata listing a de-identified subject ID, COVID-19 status, age in years and sex. HLA class I and class II types, where available, came from metadata supplied by the sample provider rather than from assay-based typing.

One collaborating source in Seattle enrolled patients while the patients were actively infected and followed the patients over time throughout the course of disease. Each collaborating institution followed its own protocols to collect whole blood in K2EDTA tubes. For TCRbeta analysis, collaborator samples were shipped as frozen whole blood, as isolated PBMCs, or as DNA extracted from either sample type. TCRbeta CDR3 regions were amplified from genomic DNA using the immunoSEQ Assay, a bias-controlled multiplex PCR. In the paper's pipeline: Nucleated cell counts per sample were estimated from amplification of reference gene primers within the assay. To quantify the absolute abundance of each unique TCRbeta CDR3 rearrangement, sequence reads were collapsed and filtered. For each sample, productive Simpson clonality was calculated by taking the square root of Simpson's diversity index across productive rearrangements. Not all clones reach the TCRdb copy of this immuneACCESS table, which keeps in-frame sequences only. Checked studies attribute under half of the gap to unresolved V genes and leave the rest unexplained. The V and J calls and clone size were taken over from that table, and D and trimming were inferred from the DNA. The sample contains around 94,000 clones, about nine tenths of them found a single time. Around 5% of the sample is in the top ten clones.

The CDR3 starts with the cysteine, ends with the phenylalanine, and has 15 residues. Only CDR3 DNA is held: 45 bases, read in frame from base 1. V lost 6 bases and J lost 5 bases, and the count of bases not matched to a germline gene is 11. CDR1 and CDR2 are read off the germline V gene as MNHEY and SVGEGT. The full study reports these points: How much clinical and demographic metadata was included differed by source and by participant, and the metadata was provided uncurated.

Recombination linked TRBV6-2 or TRBV6-3 to TRBJ2-3; TRBD2 matches 7 bases in the middle. The sequencing input was peripheral blood. The origin of this receptor is a woman between 50 and 59 years old with COVID-19, enrolled during active disease. Here the CDR3 is given as CASSAHGRWGDTQYF. Read as DNA, the sequence is TGTGCCAGCAGCGCACACGGGAGGTGGGGAGATACGCAGTATTTT.